Included here is one T cell receptor (beta chain) sequence, with context. What it binds is unknown. The protocol was immunoSEQ multiplex PCR, while the TCRdb copy is restricted to in-frame clones and leaves out a portion. The sample carries approximately 16,000 clones, about 80% recorded once. This specimen comes from a study of OX40 agonist ivuxolimab in advanced cancers. Study in general: Participants averaged approximately 60 years of age (range about 23 to 80) and were roughly 80% male. Past anti-PD-1, anti-PD-L1 or anti-CTLA-4 therapy was accepted, and 40% had received some. Broader study findings: On average, CD8+ T cells had more expanded clones than CD4+.

The source is an adult with an advanced solid tumor such as melanoma, head and neck, liver or kidney cancer. The material was CD4+ or CD8+ T cells sorted from blood, obtained in a trial of the OX40 agonist ivuxolimab.

The CDR3 protein is CASSHLPSNQYF. CDR3 coding DNA: TGTGCCAGCAGCCATCTTCCTAGCAACCAGTACTTC. This sequence joins TRBV14 and TRBJ2-5; TRBD2 might be the D (5 bases). The CDR3 has 12 residues. The germline V and J ends were trimmed by 3 bases and 10 bases, with 12 bases remaining between them. The germline V gene has CDR1 SGHDN and CDR2 FVKESK. Combining the CDR3 with reference TRBV14 and TRBJ2-5 gives the whole variable domain EAGVTQFPSHSVIEKGQTVTLRCDPISGHDNLYWYRRVMGKEIKFLLHFVKESKQDESGMPNNRFLAERTGGTYSTLKVQPAELEDSGVYFCASSHLPSNQYFGPGTRLLVL.